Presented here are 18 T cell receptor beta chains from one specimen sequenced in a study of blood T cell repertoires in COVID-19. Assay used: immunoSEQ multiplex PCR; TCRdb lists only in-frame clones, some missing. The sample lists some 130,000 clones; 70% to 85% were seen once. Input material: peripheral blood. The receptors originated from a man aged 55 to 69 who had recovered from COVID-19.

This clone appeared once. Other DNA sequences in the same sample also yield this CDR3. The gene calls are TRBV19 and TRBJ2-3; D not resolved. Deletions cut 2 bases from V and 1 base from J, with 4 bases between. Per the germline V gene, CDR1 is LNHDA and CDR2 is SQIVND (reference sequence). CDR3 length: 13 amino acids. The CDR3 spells CASSIQGTDTQYF. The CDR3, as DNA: TGTGCCAGTAGTATACAGGGCACAGATACGCAGTATTTT.

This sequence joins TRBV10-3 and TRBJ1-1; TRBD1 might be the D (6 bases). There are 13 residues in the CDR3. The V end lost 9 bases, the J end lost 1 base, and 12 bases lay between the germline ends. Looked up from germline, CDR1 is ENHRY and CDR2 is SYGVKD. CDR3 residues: CAMAQGKNTEAFF. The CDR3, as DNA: TGTGCCATGGCCCAGGGGAAGAACACTGAAGCTTTCTTT.

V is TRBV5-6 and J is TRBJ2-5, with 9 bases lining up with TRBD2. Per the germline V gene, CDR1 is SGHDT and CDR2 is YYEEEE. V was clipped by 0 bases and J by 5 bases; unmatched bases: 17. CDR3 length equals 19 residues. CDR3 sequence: CASSLANSGGPRGMETQYF. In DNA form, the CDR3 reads TGTGCCAGCAGCTTGGCCAACAGCGGGGGGCCTCGAGGGATGGAGACCCAGTACTTC.

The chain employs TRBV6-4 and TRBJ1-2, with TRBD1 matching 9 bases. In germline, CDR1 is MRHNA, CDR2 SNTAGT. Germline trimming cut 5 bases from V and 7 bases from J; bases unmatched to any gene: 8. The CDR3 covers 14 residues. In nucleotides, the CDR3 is TGTGCCAGCAGTCCCAACACAGGGGGCATTGGCTACACCTTC. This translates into CASSPNTGGIGYTF.

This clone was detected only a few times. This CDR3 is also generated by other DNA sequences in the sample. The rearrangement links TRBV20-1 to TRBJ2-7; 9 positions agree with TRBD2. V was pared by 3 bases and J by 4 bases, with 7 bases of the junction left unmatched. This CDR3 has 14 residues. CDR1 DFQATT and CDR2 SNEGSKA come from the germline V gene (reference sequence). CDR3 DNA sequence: TGCAGTGCTAGTAGCGGGAGTCCCCCTTACGAGCAGTACTTC. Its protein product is CSASSGSPPYEQYF.

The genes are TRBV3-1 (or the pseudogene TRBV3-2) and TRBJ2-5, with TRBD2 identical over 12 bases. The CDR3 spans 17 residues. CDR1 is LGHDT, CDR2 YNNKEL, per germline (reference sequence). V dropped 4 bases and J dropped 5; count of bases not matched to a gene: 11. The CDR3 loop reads CASSPPVASGRGETQYF. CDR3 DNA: TGTGCCAGCAGCCCACCAGTCGCTAGCGGGAGGGGGGAGACCCAGTACTTC.

The CDR3 loop is CASSRDRGYNEQFF. The CDR3 nucleotides read TGTGCCAGCAGCCGGGACAGGGGATATAATGAGCAGTTCTTC. This chain joins TRBV6-5 and TRBJ2-1; 10 bases are shared with TRBD1. Germline lookup yields CDR1 MNHEY and CDR2 SVGAGI. CDR3 length: 14 residues. Trimming removed 6 bases from V and 7 bases from J; junction bases left unmatched: 6.

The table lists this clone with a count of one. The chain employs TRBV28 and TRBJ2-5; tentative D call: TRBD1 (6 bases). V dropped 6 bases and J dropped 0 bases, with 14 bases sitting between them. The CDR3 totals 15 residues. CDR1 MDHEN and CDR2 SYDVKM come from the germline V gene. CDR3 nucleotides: TGTGCCAGCAGCTCTCCAGGGGACGACCAAGAGACCCAGTACTTC. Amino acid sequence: CASSSPGDDQETQYF. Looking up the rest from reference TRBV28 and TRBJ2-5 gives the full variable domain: DVKVTQSSRYLVKRTGEKVFLECVQDMDHENMFWYRQDPGLGLRLIYFSYDVKMKEKGDIPEGYSVSREKKERFSLILESASTNQTSMYLCASSSPGDDQETQYFGPGTRLLVL.

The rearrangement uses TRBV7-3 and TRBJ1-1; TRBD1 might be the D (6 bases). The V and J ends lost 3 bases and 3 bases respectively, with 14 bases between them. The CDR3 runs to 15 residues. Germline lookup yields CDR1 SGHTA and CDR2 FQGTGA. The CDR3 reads CASSLTGYEDTEAFF. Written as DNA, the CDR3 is TGTGCCAGCAGCTTGACAGGTTATGAGGACACTGAAGCTTTCTTT.

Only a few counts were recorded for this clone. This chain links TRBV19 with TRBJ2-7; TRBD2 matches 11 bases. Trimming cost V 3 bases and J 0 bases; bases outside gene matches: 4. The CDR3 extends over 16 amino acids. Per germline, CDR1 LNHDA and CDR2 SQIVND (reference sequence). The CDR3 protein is CASSIAGTSGSYEQYF. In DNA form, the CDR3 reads TGTGCCAGTAGTATTGCCGGGACTAGCGGCTCCTACGAGCAGTACTTC.

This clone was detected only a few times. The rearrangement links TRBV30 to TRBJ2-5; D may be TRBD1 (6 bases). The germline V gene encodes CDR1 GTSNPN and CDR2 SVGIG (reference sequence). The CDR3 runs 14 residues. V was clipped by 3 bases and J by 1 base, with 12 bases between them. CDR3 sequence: CAWRPGAIQETQYF. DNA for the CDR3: TGTGCCTGGAGGCCAGGGGCCATCCAAGAGACCCAGTACTTC.

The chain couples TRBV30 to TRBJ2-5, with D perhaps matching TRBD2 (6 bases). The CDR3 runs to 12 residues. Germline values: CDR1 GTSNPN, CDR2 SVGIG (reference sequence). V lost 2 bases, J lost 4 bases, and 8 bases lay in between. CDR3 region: CAWSSGVETQYF. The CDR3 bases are TGTGCCTGGAGTTCGGGGGTAGAGACCCAGTACTTC.

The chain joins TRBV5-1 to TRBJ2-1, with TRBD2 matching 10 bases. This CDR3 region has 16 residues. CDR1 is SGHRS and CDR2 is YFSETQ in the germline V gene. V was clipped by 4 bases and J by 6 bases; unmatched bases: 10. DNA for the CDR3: TGCGCCAGCAGCCCCGCAGCGGGAGGGCCTGGCAATGAGCAGTTCTTC. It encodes CASSPAAGGPGNEQFF.

CDR3 in amino acids: CARAGLAIPSLQETQYF. CDR3 DNA sequence: TGTGCCAGAGCGGGACTAGCGATCCCTTCCCTCCAAGAGACCCAGTACTTC. V and J are TRBV19 and TRBJ2-5; 10 bases agree with TRBD2. Per germline, CDR1 LNHDA and CDR2 SQIVND (reference sequence). With 9 bases clipped from V and 1 base from J, the junction kept 14 bases outside the gene matches. The CDR3 is 17 residues long.

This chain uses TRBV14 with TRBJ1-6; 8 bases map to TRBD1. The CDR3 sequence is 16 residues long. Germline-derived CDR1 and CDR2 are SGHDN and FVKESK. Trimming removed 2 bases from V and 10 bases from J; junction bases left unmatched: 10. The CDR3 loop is CASSQNGQGVTSPLHF. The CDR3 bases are TGTGCCAGCAGCCAAAATGGACAGGGAGTAACCTCACCCCTCCACTTT.

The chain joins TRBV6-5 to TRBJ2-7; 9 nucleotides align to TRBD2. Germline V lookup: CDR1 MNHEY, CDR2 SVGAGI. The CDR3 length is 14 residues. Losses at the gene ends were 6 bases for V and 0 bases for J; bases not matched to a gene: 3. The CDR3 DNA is TGTGCCAGCAGCATTAGCGGGAGCTCCTACGAGCAGTACTTC. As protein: CASSISGSSYEQYF.

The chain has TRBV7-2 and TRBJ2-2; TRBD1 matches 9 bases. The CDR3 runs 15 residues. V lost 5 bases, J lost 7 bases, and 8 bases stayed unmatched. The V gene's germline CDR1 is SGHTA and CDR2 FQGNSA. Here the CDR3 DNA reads TGTGCCAGCAGCCACCGGGACAGGGTCAGCGGGGAGCTGTTTTTT. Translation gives CASSHRDRVSGELFF.

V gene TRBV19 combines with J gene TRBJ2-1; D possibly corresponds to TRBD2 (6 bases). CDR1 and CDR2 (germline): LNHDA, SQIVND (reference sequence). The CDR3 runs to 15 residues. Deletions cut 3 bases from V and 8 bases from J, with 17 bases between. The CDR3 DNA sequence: TGTGCCAGTAGTATTACTAGCAGTCCGAACGATGAGCAGTTCTTC. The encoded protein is CASSITSSPNDEQFF.